Shown below are 7 T cell receptor beta chains from a single sample sequenced in a study of cytomegalovirus exposure and HLA in healthy donors. The PCR made use of 60 Vbeta and 13 Jbeta primers. The table came from immunoSEQ multiplex PCR; TCRdb's copy has only in-frame clones and leaves some out. The table includes about 140,000 clones, roughly 83% detected once. Sequenced input: PBMCs. The receptors here all came from a man between 40 and 49 years old in good health and CMV-seropositive.

This sequence joins TRBV4-1 and TRBJ1-4; perhaps TRBD1 as D (6 bases). CDR1 MGHRA and CDR2 YSYEKL come from the germline V gene. CDR3 length: 16 residues. Trimming cost V 4 bases and J 0 bases, with 12 bases left between them. CDR3 coding DNA: TGCGCCAGCAGCCCAGCAGGGGCGGCAACTAATGAAAAACTGTTTTTT. Its translation: CASSPAGAATNEKLFF.

The gene calls are TRBV10-2 and TRBJ2-1; 10 positions match TRBD2. Germline CDR1 is WSHSY and CDR2 is SAAADI. V shed 5 bases, J shed 6 bases, and the junction held 4 bases outside the gene matches. This CDR3 is 14 amino acids long. Here the CDR3 DNA reads TGCGCCAGCAGTAAGAGCGGGAGGGGCAATGAGCAGTTCTTC. Translation: CASSKSGRGNEQFF.

This chain joins TRBV7-9 and TRBJ2-7, with TRBD1 matching 8 bases. The length of the CDR3 is 16 residues. CDR1 and CDR2 from the germline V gene are SEHNR and FQNEAQ (reference sequence). The ends lost 5 bases at V and 0 bases at J; junction bases unmatched: 9. DNA for the CDR3: TGTGCCAGCAGCACCCGGACAGGGAAGAGCTCCTACGAGCAGTACTTC. Translated: CASSTRTGKSSYEQYF.

This chain joins TRBV7-2 and TRBJ2-7; possibly TRBD1 for D (6 bases). The CDR3 contains 13 residues. Germline CDR1 is SGHTA and CDR2 is FQGNSA. Trimming took off 5 bases at V and 6 bases at J, with 14 bases between the two ends. CDR3 sequence (DNA): TGTGCCAGCAGCGCCATCCGGGACACCGAGCAGTACTTC. It encodes CASSAIRDTEQYF.

The chain joins TRBV9 to TRBJ1-3; D not resolved. V was pared by 5 bases and J by 0 bases, with 12 bases between. Germline values: CDR1 SGDLS, CDR2 YYNGEE. CDR3 size: 15 residues. The CDR3 DNA is TGTGCCAGCAGGGCTGGTGGGAGCTCTGGAAACACCATATATTTT. It specifies CASRAGGSSGNTIYF.

This sequence joins TRBV15 and TRBJ2-5, with a possible D match to TRBD1 (6 bases). The germline gives CDR1 LNHNV, CDR2 YYDKDF (reference sequence). With 2 bases removed from V and 2 bases from J, the gap between germline ends came to 15 bases. The CDR3 runs to 16 residues. As DNA, the CDR3 is TGTGCCACCAGCAGACCTAACAGGGTTGGGCAAGAGACCCAGTACTTC. This codes for CATSRPNRVGQETQYF.

V gene TRBV5-1 combines with J gene TRBJ1-4; 8 bases are shared with TRBD1. V lost 4 bases and J lost 8; bases outside the gene matches: 7. Germline values: CDR1 SGHRS, CDR2 YFSETQ. This CDR3 spans 14 amino acids. The CDR3 loop is CASSPGQGGEKLFF. DNA of the CDR3: TGCGCCAGCAGCCCCGGACAGGGAGGGGAAAAACTGTTTTTT.